This TCR beta chain is from a study of T cells in Graves' hyperthyroidism and ophthalmopathy. It was RNA transcripts that yielded the amplified TCR beta CDR3 regions. When the TCR CDR3 underwent first-round RT-PCR, the HTBI primer set was used. TCRdb passed the multiplex PCR reads through MiXCR, listing each CDR3 protein once. The data hold a few hundred thousand distinct CDR3 sequences, with around a sixth observed a single time. The CDR3 length is 13 residues. V lost 6 bases, J lost 5 bases, and 12 bases lay in between. Germline V gene data show CDR1 as SGHRS and CDR2 as YFSETQ. This clonotype was detected many times. The study enrolled patients aged 18 to 65 with newly diagnosed hyperthyroidism of under 2 months' duration.

V and J are TRBV5-1 and TRBJ2-1; TRBD2 is a possible D gene (6 bases). Specimen: blood. The sequence came from a woman in her late teens or twenties with Graves' hyperthyroidism. The DNA for the CDR3 is TGCGCCAGCACGGAGGGCGCAGACAATGAGCAGTTCTTC. This codes for CASTEGADNEQFF.